This TCR beta chain originates from a study of blood T cell repertoires in COVID-19. Background on the study: Samples of COVID-19 (acute and convalescent) were obtained from the United States, Italy and Spain.

Patients at the Seattle site were enrolled during active infection and followed longitudinally. Trimming shortened V by 3 bases and J by 7 bases, and 13 bases separated the two germline ends. The CDR3 runs to 15 residues. Per the germline V gene, CDR1 is SNHLY and CDR2 is FYNNEI. The method was immunoSEQ multiplex PCR; TCRdb's version includes in-frame clones alone and lacks a portion of them. Of 300,000 to 450,000 clones in the sample, 70% to 90% were seen once. Sequencing input: peripheral blood. The chain carries TRBV2 and TRBJ1-6; D not certain. The sequence came from a woman aged 60-75 years with COVID-19, enrolled during active disease. The CDR3 sequence: CASSDRGTSNSPLHF. The CDR3 nucleotides are TGTGCCAGCAGTGATCGGGGAACCTCAAATTCACCCCTCCACTTT.